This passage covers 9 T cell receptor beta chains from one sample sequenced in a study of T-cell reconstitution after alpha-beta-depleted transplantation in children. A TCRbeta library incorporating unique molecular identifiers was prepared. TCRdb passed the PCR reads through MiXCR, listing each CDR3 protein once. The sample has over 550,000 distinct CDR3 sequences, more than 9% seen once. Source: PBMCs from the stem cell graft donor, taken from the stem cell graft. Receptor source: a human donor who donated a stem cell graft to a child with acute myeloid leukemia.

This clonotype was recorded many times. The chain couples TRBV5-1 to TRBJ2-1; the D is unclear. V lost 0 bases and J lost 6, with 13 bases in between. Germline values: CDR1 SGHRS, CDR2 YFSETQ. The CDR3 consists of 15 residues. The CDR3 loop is CASSLALGSLNEQFF. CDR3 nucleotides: TGCGCCAGCAGCTTGGCCTTGGGTAGCCTCAATGAGCAGTTCTTC.

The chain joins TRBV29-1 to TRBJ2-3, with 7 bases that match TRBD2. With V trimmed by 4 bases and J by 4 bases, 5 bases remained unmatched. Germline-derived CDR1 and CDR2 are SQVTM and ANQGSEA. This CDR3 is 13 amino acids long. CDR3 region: CSVGGGPPDTQYF. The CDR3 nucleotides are TGCAGCGTTGGGGGAGGGCCTCCAGATACGCAGTATTTT.

The CDR3: CAWSVHIYGYTF. The CDR3 bases are TGTGCCTGGAGTGTACACATCTATGGCTACACCTTC. This chain uses TRBV30 with TRBJ1-2, with D hard to call. V lost 0 bases to trimming and J lost 4 bases, with 6 bases between them. This CDR3 comprises 12 residues. Germline CDR1 reads GTSNPN; CDR2 reads SVGIG (reference sequence).

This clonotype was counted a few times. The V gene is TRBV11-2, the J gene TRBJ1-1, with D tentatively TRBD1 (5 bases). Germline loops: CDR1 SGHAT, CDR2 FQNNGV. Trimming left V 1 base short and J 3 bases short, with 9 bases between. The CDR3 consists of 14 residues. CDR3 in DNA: TGTGCCAGCAGCTTAGGGGGCGCTGACACTGAAGCTTTCTTT. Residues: CASSLGGADTEAFF.

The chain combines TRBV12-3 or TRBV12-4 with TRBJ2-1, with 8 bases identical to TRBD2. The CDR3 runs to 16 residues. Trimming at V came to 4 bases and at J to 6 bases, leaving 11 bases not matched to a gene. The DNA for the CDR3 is TGTGCCAGCAGTTCCCTTAGCGGGACCCCCCGCAATGAGCAGTTCTTC. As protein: CASSSLSGTPRNEQFF.

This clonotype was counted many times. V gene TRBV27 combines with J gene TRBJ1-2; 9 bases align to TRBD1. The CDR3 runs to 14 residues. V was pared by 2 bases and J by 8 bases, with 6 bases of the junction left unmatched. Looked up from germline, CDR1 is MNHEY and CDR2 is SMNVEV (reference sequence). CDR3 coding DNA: TGTGCCAGCAGTTTAAGACAGGGGGTCGGCGGCTACACCTTC. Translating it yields CASSLRQGVGGYTF.

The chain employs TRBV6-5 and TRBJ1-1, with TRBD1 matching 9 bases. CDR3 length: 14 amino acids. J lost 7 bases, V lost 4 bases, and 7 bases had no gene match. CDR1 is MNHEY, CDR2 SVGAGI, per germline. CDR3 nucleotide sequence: TGTGCCAGCAGTTCGACCGGGACAGGGATTGAAGCTTTCTTT. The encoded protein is CASSSTGTGIEAFF.

The CDR3 DNA is TGCGCCAGCAGCCAGGGGACTCCCTACAATGAGCGTTTCTTC. As protein: CASSQGTPYNERFF. The chain uses TRBV4-3 and TRBJ2-1, with a possible D match to TRBD2 (6 bases). Trimming pared 3 bases from V and 16 bases from J, leaving 22 bases between. Germline V CDR1 and CDR2: LGHNA, YSLEER. This CDR3 region has 14 residues.

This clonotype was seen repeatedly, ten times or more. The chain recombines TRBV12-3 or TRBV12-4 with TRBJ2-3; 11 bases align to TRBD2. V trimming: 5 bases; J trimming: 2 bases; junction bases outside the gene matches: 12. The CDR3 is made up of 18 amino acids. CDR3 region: CASSAAIQGLADTDTQYF. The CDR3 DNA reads TGTGCCAGCAGTGCCGCTATACAGGGACTAGCGGACACAGATACGCAGTATTTT.